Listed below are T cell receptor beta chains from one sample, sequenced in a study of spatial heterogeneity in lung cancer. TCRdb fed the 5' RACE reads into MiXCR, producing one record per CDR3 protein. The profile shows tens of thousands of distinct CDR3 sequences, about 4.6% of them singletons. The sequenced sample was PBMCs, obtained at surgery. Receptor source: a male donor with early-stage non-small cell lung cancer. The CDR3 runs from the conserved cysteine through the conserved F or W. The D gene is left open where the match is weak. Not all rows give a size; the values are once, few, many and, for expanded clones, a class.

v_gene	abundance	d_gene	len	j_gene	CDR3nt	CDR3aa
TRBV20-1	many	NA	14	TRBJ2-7	TGCAGTGCCGTCCGGGATCGAAGAACCTACGAGCAGTACTTC	CSAVRDRRTYEQYF
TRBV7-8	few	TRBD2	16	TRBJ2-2	TGTGCCAGCAGCTTAGTAGGGACTAGTGGGTTCGGGGAGCTGTTTTTT	CASSLVGTSGFGELFF
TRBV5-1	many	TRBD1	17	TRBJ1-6	TGCGCCAGCAGCCGGACAGGGCCGAGCTCCTATAATTCACCCCTCCACTTT	CASSRTGPSSYNSPLHF
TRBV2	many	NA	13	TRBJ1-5	TGTGCCAGCAGGAGGGGGGAAAATCAGCCCCAGCATTTT	CASRRGENQPQHF
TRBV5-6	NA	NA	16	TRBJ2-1	TGTGCCAGCAGCTCCTTACCGGGACAAATCCTTAATGAGCAGTTCTTC	CASSSLPGQILNEQFF
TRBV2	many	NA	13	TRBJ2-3	TGTGCCAGCAACGGACCCTTTACAGATACGCAGTATTTT	CASNGPFTDTQYF
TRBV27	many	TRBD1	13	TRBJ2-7	TGTGCCAGCAGTTCGGGACAGGGGCTCGAGCAGTACTTC	CASSSGQGLEQYF
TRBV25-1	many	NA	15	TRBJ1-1	TGTGCCAGCAGTGAATCTCTTGGGGTGAACACTGAAGCTTTCTTT	CASSESLGVNTEAFF
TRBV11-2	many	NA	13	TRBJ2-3	TGTGCCAGCAGCTTATCCGGGACAGATACGCAGTATTTT	CASSLSGTDTQYF
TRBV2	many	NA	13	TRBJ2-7	TGTGCCAGCAGTGAGAGCCCTTTTGGCGAGCAGTACTTC	CASSESPFGEQYF
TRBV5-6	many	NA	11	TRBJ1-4	TGTGCCAGCAGCTTGGGGGAAAAACTGTTTTTT	CASSLGEKLFF
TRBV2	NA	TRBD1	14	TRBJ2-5	TGTGCCAGCACCCTAGGCGGACAGGGAAAGACCCAGTACTTC	CASTLGGQGKTQYF
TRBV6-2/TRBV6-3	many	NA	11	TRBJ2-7	TGTGCCAGCAGTCGGGACTTAAGTCGGTACTTC	CASSRDLSRYF
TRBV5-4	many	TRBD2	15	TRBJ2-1	TGTGCCAGCAGCTTGGCTAGCGGGGGGCCCAGTGAGCAGTTCTTC	CASSLASGGPSEQFF
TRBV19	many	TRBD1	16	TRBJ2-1	TGTGCCAGTAGTATAGTTCCGGGACAGGGGTGGAATGAGCAGTTCTTC	CASSIVPGQGWNEQFF
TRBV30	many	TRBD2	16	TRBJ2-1	TGTGCCTGGAGTGTACAGGGACTAGCGGGAGTGAATGAGCAGTTCTTC	CAWSVQGLAGVNEQFF
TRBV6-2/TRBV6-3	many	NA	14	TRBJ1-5	TGTGCCAGCAACCCTCACCCTCAGGGTCAGCCCCAGCATTTT	CASNPHPQGQPQHF
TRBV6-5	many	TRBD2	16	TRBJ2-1	TGTGCCAGCAGTTACCGAGCGGGGGGGCTTAACAATGAGCAGTTCTTC	CASSYRAGGLNNEQFF
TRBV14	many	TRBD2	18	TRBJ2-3	TGTGCCAGCAGCCAAGATAGCGGACCGGGACTAGCGGGATCTACGCAGTATTTT	CASSQDSGPGLAGSTQYF